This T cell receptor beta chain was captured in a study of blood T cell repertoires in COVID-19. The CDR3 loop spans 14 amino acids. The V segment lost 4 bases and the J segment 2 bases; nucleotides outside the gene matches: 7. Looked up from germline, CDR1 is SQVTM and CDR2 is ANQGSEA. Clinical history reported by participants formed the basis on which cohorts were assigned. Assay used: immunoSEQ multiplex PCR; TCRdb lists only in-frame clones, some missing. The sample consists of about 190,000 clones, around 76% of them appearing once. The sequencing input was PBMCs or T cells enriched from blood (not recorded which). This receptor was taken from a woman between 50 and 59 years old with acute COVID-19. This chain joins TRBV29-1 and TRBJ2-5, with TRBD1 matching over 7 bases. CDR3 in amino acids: CSVVDRDLQETQYF. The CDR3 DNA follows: TGCAGCGTTGTTGACAGGGACCTTCAAGAGACCCAGTACTTC.